The 14 T cell receptor beta chains below were found in one sample sequenced in a study of CD8 T cells in ankylosing spondylitis. TCRdb re-called the 5' RACE reads with MiXCR, one entry per CDR3 protein. The table records around 330,000 distinct CDR3 sequences, 11% of them present only once. Sequencing input: blood, either unsorted or a sorted T cell fraction (not recorded which). The receptors derive from a female donor with ankylosing spondylitis or in good health (not recorded which).

Details on this clonotype: A much bigger clone sits one base away, suggesting this may be a read error. The J gene is TRBJ1-4, the V gene TRBV7-6; D is undetermined. The CDR3 totals 13 residues. Germline values: CDR1 SGHVS, CDR2 FNYEAQ. The chain's CDR3 is CTSSLQAGEKLFF. CDR3 DNA: TGTACCAGCAGCTTGCAAGCGGGAGAAAAACTGTTTTTT.

This clonotype was seen many times. CDR3 sequence (DNA): TGTGCCAGCAGTTTACGGCAGCTCCCCTTCCATGGCTACACCTTC. It encodes CASSLRQLPFHGYTF. V gene TRBV12-3 or TRBV12-4 combines with J gene TRBJ1-2; D uncertain. The CDR3 consists of 15 residues. V was shortened by 2 bases and J by 6 bases, with 16 bases between the two germline ends.

V gene TRBV5-1 combines with J gene TRBJ2-2; 12 bases are shared with TRBD2. J was trimmed by 3 bases and V by 10 bases; bases with no gene match: 4. Germline V lookup: CDR1 SGHRS, CDR2 YFSETQ. CDR3 length: 14 amino acids. CDR3 in amino acids: CAGRLAGDTGELFF. In nucleotides, the CDR3 is TGCGCCGGAAGACTAGCGGGGGACACCGGGGAGCTGTTTTTT.

This chain joins TRBV6-2 or TRBV6-3 and TRBJ2-3; 8 bases map to TRBD2. CDR1 and CDR2 (germline): MNHEY, SVGEGT. V lost 6 bases and J lost 6; bases outside the gene matches: 11. The CDR3 is 15 residues long. CDR3 in DNA: TGTGCCAGCAGGCCCAGCGGGAGTGAGTCCGATACGCAGTATTTT. This sequence encodes CASRPSGSESDTQYF.

This clonotype was observed at least ten times. The V gene is TRBV7-8, the J gene TRBJ2-3; the D gene is possibly TRBD1 (6 bases). The CDR3 has 14 amino acids. CDR1 is SGHVS and CDR2 is FQNEAQ in the germline V gene. Trimming stripped 4 bases from V and 2 bases from J, with 10 bases between. The CDR3 loop reads CASSSDRTTDTQYF. The DNA of the CDR3 is TGTGCCAGCAGCTCCGACAGGACCACAGATACGCAGTATTTT.

This clonotype has at least ten counts. The chain employs TRBV20-1 and TRBJ2-2, with a tentative D call TRBD1 (7 bases). V lost 0 bases and J lost 5, with 19 bases in between. The CDR3 has 17 amino acids. The germline V gene has CDR1 DFQATT and CDR2 SNEGSKA (reference sequence). The CDR3 coding sequence is TGCAGTGCTAGAGATCGAGGAGGGGGCGTGAGGACCGGGGAGCTGTTTTTT. It specifies CSARDRGGGVRTGELFF.

A note on this clonotype: One end of the junction fails to match germline, which may point to a read error. In nucleotides, the CDR3 is TGCGCCAGCAGACGGGGGGACGTCGACACTGGGGAGCTGTTTTTT. Residues: CASRRGDVDTGELFF. The V gene is TRBV5-1, the J gene TRBJ2-2, with 7 bases matching TRBD2. Germline V gene data show CDR1 as SGHRS and CDR2 as YFSETQ. The CDR3 is 15 amino acids.

The J gene is TRBJ2-1, the V gene TRBV3-1, with 10 bases that match TRBD2. The CDR3 contains 15 residues. Per germline, CDR1 LGHDT and CDR2 YNNKEL (reference sequence). Losses at the gene ends were 5 bases for V and 5 bases for J; bases not matched to a gene: 6. DNA of the CDR3: TGTGCCAGCAGCTCTTTGGGGACTAGCGACAATGAGCAGTTCTTC. This sequence encodes CASSSLGTSDNEQFF.

Points on this clonotype: The junction shows a germline mismatch at one end, possibly a read error. The rearrangement uses TRBV7-9 and TRBJ1-2; no clear D. The germline V gene has CDR1 SEHNR and CDR2 FQNEAQ (reference sequence). This CDR3 has 12 residues. CDR3 sequence reads: CTSTHGSYGYTF. DNA for the CDR3: TGTACCAGCACCCACGGCAGCTATGGCTACACCTTC.

Regarding this clonotype: With a much larger clone just one base away, this may be a read error. This rearrangement joins TRBV20-1 to TRBJ2-3; 14 bases are a match to TRBD2. The CDR3 consists of 15 residues. CDR1 DFQATT and CDR2 SNEGSKA come from the germline V gene (reference sequence). With V trimmed by 4 bases and J by 7 bases, 7 bases remained unmatched. The CDR3 loop is CSAIGTSGSDHTQYF. In DNA form, the CDR3 reads TGCAGTGCTATTGGGACTAGCGGGAGTGACCATACGCAGTATTTT.

This clonotype came up many times. The chain couples TRBV7-8 to TRBJ2-1; weak D call: TRBD2 (5 bases). This CDR3 spans 16 amino acids. CDR1 is SGHVS and CDR2 is FQNEAQ in the germline V gene. V lost 4 bases and J 0 bases, leaving 13 bases between the germline ends. CDR3 DNA: TGTGCCAGCAGCTCAGCGGCACTGATCTCCTACAATGAGCAGTTCTTC. Translating it yields CASSSAALISYNEQFF.

This clonotype has a count of ten or more. Here the CDR3 DNA reads TGCAGTGCTAGAGGCCCCCAGGGGGGGAGCTCTGGGGCCAACGTCCTGACTTTC. Encoded protein: CSARGPQGGSSGANVLTF. The J gene is TRBJ2-6, the V gene TRBV20-1; D might be TRBD1 or TRBD2, each matching 7 bases. This CDR3 is 18 amino acids long. Germline V gives CDR1 DFQATT, CDR2 SNEGSKA (reference sequence). Between the trimmed V and J ends, which lost 1 base and 0 bases, there was a span of 16 bases.

On this clonotype itself: A read error may be the cause here, since a much bigger clone is one base away. The chain combines TRBV10-3 with TRBJ1-1; D may be TRBD1 (5 bases). The CDR3 loop spans 13 amino acids. V was trimmed by 11 bases and J by 1 base, leaving 14 bases between them. The germline V gene encodes CDR1 ENHRY and CDR2 SYGVKD. CDR3 sequence (DNA): TGTGCCGTCGCGGGACGGCCGAACACTGAAGCTTTCTTT. The encoded protein is CAVAGRPNTEAFF.

The rearrangement uses TRBV7-2 and TRBJ2-5; TRBD2 matches at 10 bases. The germline V gene encodes CDR1 SGHTA and CDR2 FQGNSA. The ends lost 4 bases at V and 1 base at J; junction bases unmatched: 6. This CDR3 is built from 16 residues. The CDR3, as DNA: TGTGCCAGCAGCTATGGACTAGCGGCGGCCCAAGAGACCCAGTACTTC. Protein product: CASSYGLAAAQETQYF.